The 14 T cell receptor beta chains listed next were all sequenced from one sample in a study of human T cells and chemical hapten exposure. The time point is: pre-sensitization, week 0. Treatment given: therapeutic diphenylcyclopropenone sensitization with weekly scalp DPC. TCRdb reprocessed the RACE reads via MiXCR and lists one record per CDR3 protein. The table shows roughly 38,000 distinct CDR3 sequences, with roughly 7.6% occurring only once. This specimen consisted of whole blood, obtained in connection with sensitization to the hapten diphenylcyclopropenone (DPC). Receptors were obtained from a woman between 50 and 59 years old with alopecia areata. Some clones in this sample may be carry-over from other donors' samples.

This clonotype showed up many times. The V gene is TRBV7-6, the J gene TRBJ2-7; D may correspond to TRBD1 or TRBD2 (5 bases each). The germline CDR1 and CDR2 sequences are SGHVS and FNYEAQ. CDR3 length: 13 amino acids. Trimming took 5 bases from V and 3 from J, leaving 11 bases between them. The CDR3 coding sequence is TGTGCCAGCAGCAAGGGACCGAACTACGAGCAGTACTTC. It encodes CASSKGPNYEQYF.

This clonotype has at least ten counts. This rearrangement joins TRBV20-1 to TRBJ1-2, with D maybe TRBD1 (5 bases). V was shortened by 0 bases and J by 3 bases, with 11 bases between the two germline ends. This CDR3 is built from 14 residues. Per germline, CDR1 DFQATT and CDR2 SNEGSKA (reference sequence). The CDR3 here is CSARDIQGYYGYTF. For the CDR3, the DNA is TGCAGTGCTAGAGACATCCAGGGTTACTATGGCTACACCTTC.

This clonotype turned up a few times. CDR3 protein: CASSPLTNTGELFF. The CDR3 DNA sequence: TGCGCCAGCAGCCCTCTAACGAACACCGGGGAGCTGTTTTTT. The chain carries TRBV5-1 and TRBJ2-2; D gene unclear. Germline CDR1 reads SGHRS; CDR2 reads YFSETQ. CDR3 length: 14 residues. With 4 bases removed from V and 0 bases from J, the gap between germline ends came to 7 bases.

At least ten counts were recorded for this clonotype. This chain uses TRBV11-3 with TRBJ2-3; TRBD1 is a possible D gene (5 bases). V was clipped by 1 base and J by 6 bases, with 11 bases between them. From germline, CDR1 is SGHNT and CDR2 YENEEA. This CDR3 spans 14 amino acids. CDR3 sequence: CASSLVSRADTQYF. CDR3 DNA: TGTGCCAGCAGCTTAGTCTCCAGGGCGGATACGCAGTATTTT.

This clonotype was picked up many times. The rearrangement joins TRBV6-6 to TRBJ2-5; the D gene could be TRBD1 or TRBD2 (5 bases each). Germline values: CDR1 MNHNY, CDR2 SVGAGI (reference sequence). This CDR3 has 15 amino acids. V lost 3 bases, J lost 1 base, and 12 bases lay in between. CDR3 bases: TGTGCCAGCAGTTATGGGGGAAGGGGCCAAGAGACCCAGTACTTC. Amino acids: CASSYGGRGQETQYF.

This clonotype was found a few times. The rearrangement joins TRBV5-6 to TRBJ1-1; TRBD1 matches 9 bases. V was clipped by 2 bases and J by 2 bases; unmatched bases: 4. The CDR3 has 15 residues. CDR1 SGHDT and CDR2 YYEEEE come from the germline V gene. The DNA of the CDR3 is TGTGCCAGCAGCTTCCCGGGACAGGGAAACACTGAAGCTTTCTTT. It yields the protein CASSFPGQGNTEAFF. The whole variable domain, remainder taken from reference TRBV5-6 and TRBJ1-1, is DAGVTQSPTHLIKTRGQQVTLRCSPKSGHDTVSWYQQALGQGPQFIFQYYEEEERQRGNFPDRFSGHQFPNYSSELNVNALLLGDSALYLCASSFPGQGNTEAFFGQGTRLTVV.

CDR3 region: CASSLVPGATNEKLFF. The DNA for the CDR3 is TGTGCCAGCAGCTTAGTTCCAGGAGCAACTAATGAAAAACTGTTTTTT. V usage is TRBV7-8 and J usage is TRBJ1-4, with D unclear. Between the trimmed V and J ends, which lost 1 base and 0 bases, there was a span of 9 bases. There are 16 residues in the CDR3. CDR1 and CDR2 (germline): SGHVS, FQNEAQ.

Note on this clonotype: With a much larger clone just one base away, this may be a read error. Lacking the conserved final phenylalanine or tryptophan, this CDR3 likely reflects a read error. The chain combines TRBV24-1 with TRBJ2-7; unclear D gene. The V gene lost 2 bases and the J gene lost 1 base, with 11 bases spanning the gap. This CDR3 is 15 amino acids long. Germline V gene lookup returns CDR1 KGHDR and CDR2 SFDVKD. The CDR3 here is CATSDSRTLSYEQYS. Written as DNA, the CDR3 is TGTGCCACCAGTGATTCTAGGACCTTATCCTACGAGCAGTACTCC.

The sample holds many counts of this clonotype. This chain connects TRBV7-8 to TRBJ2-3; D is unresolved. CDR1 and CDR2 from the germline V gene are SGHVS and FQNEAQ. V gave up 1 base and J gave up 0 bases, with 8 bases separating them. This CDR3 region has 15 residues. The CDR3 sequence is CASSLGMRSTDTQYF. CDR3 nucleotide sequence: TGTGCCAGCAGCTTAGGGATGCGGAGCACAGATACGCAGTATTTT.

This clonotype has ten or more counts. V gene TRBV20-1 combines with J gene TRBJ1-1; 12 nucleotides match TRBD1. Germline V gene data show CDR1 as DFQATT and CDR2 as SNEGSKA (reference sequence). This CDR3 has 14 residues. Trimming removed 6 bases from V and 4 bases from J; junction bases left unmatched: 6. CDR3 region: CSAGGQGAGTEAFF. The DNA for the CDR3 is TGCAGTGCGGGGGGACAGGGGGCAGGCACTGAAGCTTTCTTT.

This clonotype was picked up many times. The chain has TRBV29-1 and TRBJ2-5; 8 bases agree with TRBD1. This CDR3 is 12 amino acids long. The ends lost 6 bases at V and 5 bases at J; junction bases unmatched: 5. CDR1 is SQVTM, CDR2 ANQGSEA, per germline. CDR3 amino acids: CSVSGGAETQYF. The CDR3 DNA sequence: TGCAGCGTCTCAGGGGGCGCGGAGACCCAGTACTTC. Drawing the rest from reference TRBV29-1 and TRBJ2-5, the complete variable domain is SAVISQKPSRDICQRGTSLTIQCQVDSQVTMMFWYRQQPGQSLTLIATANQGSEATYESGFVIDKFPISRPNLTFSTLTVSNMSPEDSSIYLCSVSGGAETQYFGPGTRLLVL.

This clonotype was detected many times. CDR3 sequence (DNA): TGTGCCAGCAGCCGCGGGGGGCGAATTGGAAACACCATATATTTT. It specifies CASSRGGRIGNTIYF. The rearrangement joins TRBV3-1 to TRBJ1-3; D might be TRBD1 (6 bases). From germline, CDR1 is LGHDT and CDR2 YNNKEL (reference sequence). V lost 4 bases and J lost 3, with 13 bases in between. This CDR3 contains 15 residues. Complete variable domain (other parts from reference TRBV3-1 and TRBJ1-3): DTAVSQTPKYLVTQMGNDKSIKCEQNLGHDTMYWYKQDSKKFLKIMFSYNNKELIINETVPNRFSPKSPDKAHLNLHINSLELGDSAVYFCASSRGGRIGNTIYFGEGSWLTVV.

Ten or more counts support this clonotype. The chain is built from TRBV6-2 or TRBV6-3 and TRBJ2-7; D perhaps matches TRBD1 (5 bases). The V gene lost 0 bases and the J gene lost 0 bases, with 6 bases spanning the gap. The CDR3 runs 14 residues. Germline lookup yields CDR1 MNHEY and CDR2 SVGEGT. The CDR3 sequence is CASSYSDTSYEQYF. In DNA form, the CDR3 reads TGTGCCAGCAGTTACTCGGACACCTCCTACGAGCAGTACTTC.

CDR3 in DNA: TGTGCCAGCAGCACCGGACTAGCCGGGCCCTACGAGCAGTACTTC. It codes for CASSTGLAGPYEQYF. V usage is TRBV7-2 and J usage is TRBJ2-7, with TRBD2 identical over 8 bases. The ends lost 5 bases at V and 2 bases at J; junction bases unmatched: 8. Germline values: CDR1 SGHTA, CDR2 FQGNSA. This CDR3 comprises 15 residues.